The 26 T cell receptor beta chains below come from one sample, sequenced in a study of vaccination effects on CD4 cells after COVID-19. Only in-frame clones appear in the TCRdb table, and some are missing; sequencing was by immunoSEQ multiplex PCR. The repertoire includes nearly 45,000 clones, about 68% of them detected once, and over 25% sits in the top ten. Their antigen targets remain unknown. Under the ViraFEST assay, PBMC were stimulated with viral peptide pools so that antigen-specific CD4+ T cells expanded. Sequencing was performed afterwards. Between days 10 and 11 of culture, CD4+ T cells were separated out. This individual tested PCR-positive for SARS-CoV-2 infection between March and December 2020. Source: CD4+ T cells from PBMCs cultured with a peptide pool, taken before COVID-19 vaccination. The receptors stem from a human donor who had a prior SARS-CoV-2 infection.

The chain employs TRBV5-1 and TRBJ2-3; D may be TRBD1 (6 bases). CDR1 and CDR2 from the germline V gene are SGHRS and YFSETQ. The CDR3 totals 14 residues. V was shortened by 3 bases and J by 2 bases, with 10 bases between the two germline ends. CDR3 sequence reads: CASSSDRNTDTQYF. In DNA, the CDR3 is TGCGCCAGCAGCTCCGACAGGAACACAGATACGCAGTATTTT.

The CDR3, as DNA: TGTGCCAGCAGCCCCGGACTAGTTTCCTACAATGAGCAGTTCTTC. Residues: CASSPGLVSYNEQFF. J is TRBJ2-1 and V is TRBV3-1 (or the pseudogene TRBV3-2); 7 bases align to TRBD2. The germline V gene has CDR1 LGHDT and CDR2 YNNKEL (reference sequence). CDR3 length: 15 amino acids. The junction had 4 bases not matched to a gene; V was cut back by 4 bases and J by 1 base.

CDR3 coding DNA: TGTGCCTGCCTAACCGGGACAGGGTCGTACGAGCAGTACTTC. It specifies CACLTGTGSYEQYF. The chain carries TRBV30 and TRBJ2-7, with 9 nucleotides matching TRBD1. Germline trimming cut 6 bases from V and 4 bases from J; bases unmatched to any gene: 10. CDR1 and CDR2 (germline): GTSNPN, SVGIG (reference sequence). This CDR3 is built from 14 residues.

This clone occurred once. This sequence joins TRBV19 and TRBJ2-1; 7 bases align to TRBD1. CDR1 is LNHDA, CDR2 SQIVND, per germline (reference sequence). V dropped 6 bases and J dropped 5; count of bases not matched to a gene: 4. There are 13 residues in the CDR3. DNA of the CDR3: TGTGCCAGTAGAAGACAGGGTAACAATGAGCAGTTCTTC. Amino acids: CASRRQGNNEQFF. The variable domain in full, completed from reference TRBV19 and TRBJ2-1, reads DGGITQSPKYLFRKEGQNVTLSCEQNLNHDAMYWYRQDPGQGLRLIYYSQIVNDFQKGDIAEGYSVSREKKESFPLTVTSAQKNPTAFYLCASRRQGNNEQFFGPGTRLTVL.

This sequence joins TRBV5-1 and TRBJ2-5; 10 bases line up with TRBD2. This CDR3 comprises 16 residues. The germline gives CDR1 SGHRS, CDR2 YFSETQ. The V segment lost 4 bases and the J segment 2 bases; nucleotides outside the gene matches: 8. In DNA, the CDR3 is TGCGCCAGCAGCAAACCGGGACTAGCGCTACAAGAGACCCAGTACTTC. It is translated as CASSKPGLALQETQYF. The whole variable domain, remainder taken from reference TRBV5-1 and TRBJ2-5, is KAGVTQTPRYLIKTRGQQVTLSCSPISGHRSVSWYQQTPGQGLQFLFEYFSETQRNKGNFPGRFSGRQFSNSRSEMNVSTLELGDSALYLCASSKPGLALQETQYFGPGTRLLVL.

The chain joins TRBV6-2 or TRBV6-3 to TRBJ2-2; 8 positions agree with TRBD1. The CDR3 is 15 residues long. Germline V gene lookup returns CDR1 MNHEY and CDR2 SVGEGT. V lost 5 bases to trimming and J lost 5 bases; unmatched junction nucleotides: 7. The CDR3 nucleotides read TGTGCCAGCAGTCGCCAGGGGGCTCGGACCGGGGAGCTGTTTTTT. Its translation: CASSRQGARTGELFF.

This clone was seen a handful of times. The rearrangement joins TRBV7-9 to TRBJ1-2, with TRBD1 as a possible D gene (6 bases). This CDR3 is built from 14 residues. Germline V gene sequence: CDR1 SEHNR, CDR2 FQNEAQ (reference sequence). V was clipped by 8 bases and J by 3 bases, with 16 bases between them. CDR3 in DNA: TGTGCCAGCCGTCCCCAGGGGTTGGACTATGGCTACACCTTC. Translating gives CASRPQGLDYGYTF.

The chain uses TRBV24-1 and TRBJ2-7; D is ambiguous. The length of the CDR3 is 12 residues. Per germline, CDR1 KGHDR and CDR2 SFDVKD. Trimming cost V 0 bases and J 6 bases, with 5 bases left between them. CDR3 DNA sequence: TGTGCCACCAGTGATTTGTCCAGCGAGCAGTACTTC. Amino acid sequence: CATSDLSSEQYF.

This clone showed up just a few times. Here the CDR3 DNA reads TGTGCTAGTGGTCCGGGGACTAGCGGGAGTTCAGATACGCAGTATTTT. Translation gives CASGPGTSGSSDTQYF. V and J are TRBV12-5 and TRBJ2-3; 14 positions match TRBD2. V shed 5 bases and J 4 bases; nucleotides not matched to a gene: 5. Germline loops: CDR1 LGHNT, CDR2 FRNRAP. The CDR3 totals 16 residues.

The genes are TRBV5-4 and TRBJ1-1, with a weak D call TRBD1 (5 bases). There are 15 residues in the CDR3. CDR1 and CDR2 (germline): SGHNT, YYREEE (reference sequence). Trimming shortened V by 4 bases and J by 5 bases, and 18 bases separated the two germline ends. CDR3 nucleotides: TGTGCCAGCAGCCCCGGGGGAGCTGGTGCGACTGAAGCTTTCTTT. This translates into CASSPGGAGATEAFF.

The CDR3 here is CASSLGGFQETQYF. Written as DNA, the CDR3 is TGCGCCAGCAGCTTGGGGGGTTTCCAAGAGACCCAGTACTTC. The chain recombines TRBV5-1 with TRBJ2-5, with D unresolved. CDR1 is SGHRS and CDR2 is YFSETQ in the germline V gene. This CDR3 has 14 residues. Trimming pared 0 bases from V and 1 base from J, leaving 7 bases between.

The CDR3 protein is CASSPTGAESYEQYF. In DNA form, the CDR3 reads TGTGCCAGCAGCCCGACAGGGGCCGAATCCTACGAGCAGTACTTC. The chain is built from TRBV7-3 and TRBJ2-7; TRBD1 aligns across 8 bases. Trimming cost V 5 bases and J 1 base; bases outside gene matches: 7. The germline V gene has CDR1 SGHTA and CDR2 FQGTGA. The CDR3 loop spans 15 amino acids.

This clone was seen a single time. The chain carries TRBV5-4 and TRBJ2-2; 11 bases agree with TRBD2. The CDR3 runs to 16 residues. V dropped 4 bases and J dropped 4; count of bases not matched to a gene: 6. Germline CDR1 and CDR2: SGHNT and YYREEE (reference sequence). The CDR3, as DNA: TGTGCCAGCAGCATTATAGCGGGAGGGCCCACCGGGGAGCTGTTTTTT. Residues: CASSIIAGGPTGELFF.

This clone has a single count. J is TRBJ1-4 and V is TRBV4-1; D unclear. The ends were cut back, 0 bases at V and 6 bases at J, with 8 bases in the middle. Germline V gives CDR1 MGHRA, CDR2 YSYEKL. The CDR3 loop spans 14 amino acids. CDR3 in amino acids: CASSQEVIYEKLFF. The DNA for the CDR3 is TGCGCCAGCAGCCAAGAGGTGATTTATGAAAAACTGTTTTTT.

The chain links TRBV27 to TRBJ2-1; D perhaps matches TRBD1 (6 bases). The CDR3 runs to 14 residues. Germline values: CDR1 MNHEY, CDR2 SMNVEV (reference sequence). Trimming removed 8 bases at V and 3 bases at J, with 14 bases between. CDR3 region: CASWGTSLYNEQFF. CDR3 DNA sequence: TGTGCCAGCTGGGGGACAAGTCTCTACAATGAGCAGTTCTTC.

In its sample, this clone was seen a few times. The V call is TRBV5-4, the J call TRBJ1-2; TRBD1 matches 7 bases. Germline CDR1 and CDR2: SGHNT and YYREEE (reference sequence). V was clipped by 5 bases and J by 6 bases; unmatched bases: 7. CDR3 length: 13 residues. The CDR3 is CASREQGLDGYTF. CDR3 nucleotide sequence: TGTGCCAGCAGGGAACAGGGGTTAGATGGCTACACCTTC.

The chain is built from TRBV5-4 and TRBJ1-2; 11 nucleotides match TRBD1. The CDR3 is 15 residues long. Germline V gives CDR1 SGHNT, CDR2 YYREEE (reference sequence). V lost 4 bases, J lost 2 bases, and 4 bases stayed unmatched. The CDR3: CASSPRDRGNYGYTF. CDR3 DNA: TGTGCCAGCAGCCCGCGGGACAGGGGGAACTATGGCTACACCTTC.

The chain combines TRBV5-6 with TRBJ1-6, with 7 bases lining up with TRBD1. CDR1 SGHDT and CDR2 YYEEEE come from the germline V gene. This CDR3 contains 16 residues. Trimming took 2 bases from V and 10 from J; bases not matched to a gene: 12. CDR3 nucleotide sequence: TGTGCCAGCAGCTTCGGTGTAGACAGGGTCGGCTCACCCCTCCACTTT. Protein: CASSFGVDRVGSPLHF. Supplemented by reference TRBV5-6 and TRBJ1-6, the full variable domain reads DAGVTQSPTHLIKTRGQQVTLRCSPKSGHDTVSWYQQALGQGPQFIFQYYEEEERQRGNFPDRFSGHQFPNYSSELNVNALLLGDSALYLCASSFGVDRVGSPLHFGNGTRLTVT.

There are a few counts of this clone. The rearrangement joins TRBV5-1 to TRBJ2-7; a possible D gene is TRBD1 (6 bases). The CDR3 is 16 residues long. The V gene lost 7 bases and the J gene lost 3 bases, with 23 bases spanning the gap. CDR1 is SGHRS, CDR2 YFSETQ, per germline. In nucleotides, the CDR3 is TGCGCCAGCCCTCAGGGGTTTTACCCGGTGGGCTACGAGCAGTACTTC. This sequence encodes CASPQGFYPVGYEQYF.

This chain uses TRBV7-9 with TRBJ1-4, with unresolved D. The germline V and J ends were trimmed by 4 bases and 7 bases, with 16 bases remaining between them. Germline CDR1 and CDR2: SEHNR and FQNEAQ (reference sequence). This CDR3 has 15 amino acids. The CDR3 loop is CASSSFGVEGEKLFF. The CDR3 DNA follows: TGTGCCAGCAGCTCATTCGGGGTAGAAGGTGAAAAACTGTTTTTT.

This chain joins TRBV4-3 and TRBJ2-3, with 9 bases identical to TRBD2. Trimming at V came to 4 bases and at J to 1 base, leaving 3 bases not matched to a gene. CDR1 is LGHNA, CDR2 YSLEER, per germline. There are 15 residues in the CDR3. Here the CDR3 reads CASSPWTSGTDTQYF. The CDR3 DNA reads as TGCGCCAGCAGCCCTTGGACTAGCGGCACAGATACGCAGTATTTT.

The chain recombines TRBV15 with TRBJ1-5; tentative D call: TRBD1 (6 bases). The CDR3 totals 15 residues. Trimming stripped 5 bases from V and 0 bases from J, with 11 bases between. Germline CDR1 is LNHNV and CDR2 is YYDKDF (reference sequence). The CDR3 reads CATSVRTDSNQPQHF. CDR3 DNA sequence: TGTGCCACCAGCGTTCGGACAGATAGCAATCAGCCCCAGCATTTT.

The rearrangement uses TRBV10-3 and TRBJ2-1, with D perhaps being TRBD1 or TRBD2 (6 bases each). Germline CDR1 is ENHRY and CDR2 is SYGVKD. V lost 3 bases and J 8 bases, leaving 11 bases between the germline ends. The CDR3 sequence is 13 residues long. DNA for the CDR3: TGTGCCATCAGTGAATGGGGGGCGGATGAGCAGTTCTTC. This encodes CAISEWGADEQFF.

As for this clone: One end of the junction does not line up with germline, which may come from a read error. This chain's CDR3 is CATSRDLEVSF. The CDR3 DNA reads TGTGCCACCAGCAGAGATCTGGAAGTCAGCTTC. This chain links TRBV15 with TRBJ2-7; no definite D call. In germline, CDR1 is LNHNV, CDR2 YYDKDF (reference sequence). The CDR3 covers 11 residues.

The V and J genes are TRBV19 and TRBJ2-7; D ambiguous. The CDR3 is 11 amino acids. The germline CDR1 and CDR2 sequences are LNHDA and SQIVND (reference sequence). V was trimmed by 1 base and J by 7 bases, leaving 5 bases between them. CDR3: CASSIGREQYF. For the CDR3, the DNA is TGTGCCAGTAGTATAGGGCGAGAGCAGTACTTC.

This chain uses TRBV2 with TRBJ2-2; tentative D call: TRBD1 (6 bases). V was trimmed by 1 base and J by 3 bases, leaving 9 bases between them. The CDR3 extends over 15 amino acids. Germline V gene lookup returns CDR1 SNHLY and CDR2 FYNNEI. CDR3 nucleotides: TGTGCCAGCAGTGAAGGGGGGCCGTACACCGGGGAGCTGTTTTTT. Translated, it gives CASSEGGPYTGELFF. Full variable domain (remainder filled in from reference TRBV2 and TRBJ2-2): EPEVTQTPSHQVTQMGQEVILRCVPISNHLYFYWYRQILGQKVEFLVSFYNNEISEKSEIFDDQFSVERPDGSNFTLKIRSTKLEDSAMYFCASSEGGPYTGELFFGEGSRLTVL.